Listed here are 30 T cell receptor beta chains from one sample, sequenced in a study of blood T cell repertoires in COVID-19. Profiling relied on immunoSEQ multiplex PCR, and the TCRdb table lists in-frame clones only, not all of them. The sample has tens of thousands of clones, about 77% seen once; the top ten hold roughly 6.7%. The specimen was peripheral blood. These receptor sequences come from a man in his sixties or seventies with COVID-19, enrolled during active disease.

The chain carries TRBV9 and TRBJ2-1, with unresolved D. CDR3 length equals 13 residues. V shed 1 base and J shed 7 bases, with 9 bases lying between them. The V gene's germline CDR1 is SGDLS and CDR2 YYNGEE. The CDR3 sequence is CASSVSLLNEQFF. The CDR3 DNA sequence: TGTGCCAGCAGCGTAAGCCTCCTGAATGAGCAGTTCTTC. Variable domain in full (rest from reference TRBV9 and TRBJ2-1): DSGVTQTPKHLITATGQRVTLRCSPRSGDLSVYWYQQSLDQGLQFLIQYYNGEERAKGNILERFSAQQFPDLHSELNLSSLELGDSALYFCASSVSLLNEQFFGPGTRLTVL.

The CDR3 DNA follows: TGTGCCAGCAGTTTATTCGGGACAGGGACGGAGGCTAACTATGGCTACACCTTC. It yields the protein CASSLFGTGTEANYGYTF. This rearrangement joins TRBV27 to TRBJ1-2; TRBD1 aligns across 9 bases. This CDR3 has 18 residues. After removal of 1 base from V and 0 bases from J, the junction contained 9 bases not matched to a gene. Germline lookup yields CDR1 MNHEY and CDR2 SMNVEV (reference sequence).

The V gene is TRBV2, the J gene TRBJ2-1, with TRBD2 as a possible D gene (5 bases). The germline gives CDR1 SNHLY, CDR2 FYNNEI. The V and J ends lost 1 base and 0 bases respectively, with 16 bases between them. The CDR3 runs 18 residues. Here the CDR3 DNA reads TGTGCCAGCAGTGAAGTTGTGACTATTACTAACTCCTACAATGAGCAGTTCTTC. Protein: CASSEVVTITNSYNEQFF.

V gene TRBV4-3 combines with J gene TRBJ2-2; 7 positions agree with TRBD2. J lost 4 bases, V lost 0 bases, and 2 bases had no gene match. The CDR3 is 15 amino acids. The germline gives CDR1 LGHNA, CDR2 YSLEER. The CDR3 region is CASSQDGGVTGELFF. CDR3 sequence (DNA): TGCGCCAGCAGCCAAGATGGGGGGGTCACCGGGGAGCTGTTTTTT.

The table lists this clone with a count of one. The gene calls are TRBV28 and TRBJ2-7; TRBD1 matches 12 bases. Looked up from germline, CDR1 is MDHEN and CDR2 is SYDVKM. The trim removed 6 bases at V and 5 bases at J, leaving 5 bases unmatched. CDR3 size: 14 residues. In DNA, the CDR3 is TGTGCCAGCAGAATCCGGGACAGGGGGCACGAGCAGTACTTC. Translated: CASRIRDRGHEQYF.

The chain's CDR3 is CASSYGGSHQPQHF. The CDR3 DNA is TGTGCCAGCAGTTACGGCGGTTCTCATCAGCCCCAGCATTTT. The chain uses TRBV6-2 or TRBV6-3 and TRBJ1-5; D gene ambiguous. This CDR3 has 14 amino acids. Per germline, CDR1 MNHEY and CDR2 SVGEGT. V was pared by 2 bases and J by 5 bases, with 10 bases between.

The rearrangement links TRBV28 to TRBJ1-4, with D unclear. Germline CDR1 is MDHEN and CDR2 is SYDVKM. Trimming removed 6 bases at V and 14 bases at J, with 19 bases between. The CDR3 is 13 residues long. CDR3 DNA: TGTGCCAGCAGCCCCCGGGTCCGGGTTCGTCTGTTTTTT. Residues: CASSPRVRVRLFF.

This chain uses TRBV29-1 with TRBJ1-1; the match to TRBD1 covers 7 bases. V dropped 2 bases and J dropped 0; count of bases not matched to a gene: 3. Germline loops: CDR1 SQVTM, CDR2 ANQGSEA. The CDR3 runs to 14 residues. The CDR3 loop reads CSVEYRGMNTEAFF. The CDR3 nucleotides are TGCAGCGTTGAATACAGGGGAATGAACACTGAAGCTTTCTTT.

This clone was counted a few times. The CDR3 coding sequence is TGTGCCAGTAGCCAAGACTCGGGAGGGTTAGGCTACACCTTC. This encodes CASSQDSGGLGYTF. This rearrangement joins TRBV19 to TRBJ1-2; no definite D call. Looked up from germline, CDR1 is LNHDA and CDR2 is SQIVND (reference sequence). V shed 6 bases and J shed 8 bases, with 19 bases lying between them. The CDR3 sequence is 14 residues long.

This chain connects TRBV3-1 (or the pseudogene TRBV3-2) to TRBJ2-3, with TRBD2 matching 8 bases. With V trimmed by 2 bases and J by 1 base, 2 bases remained unmatched. This CDR3 contains 15 residues. Germline V gene sequence: CDR1 LGHDT, CDR2 YNNKEL (reference sequence). CDR3: CASSQRRGGTDTQYF. The CDR3 nucleotides are TGTGCCAGCAGCCAACGGCGGGGGGGCACAGATACGCAGTATTTT.

The chain couples TRBV7-9 to TRBJ2-3; D is ambiguous. Trimming shortened V by 4 bases and J by 0 bases, and 11 bases separated the two germline ends. CDR3 length equals 15 residues. CDR1 is SEHNR and CDR2 is FQNEAQ in the germline V gene (reference sequence). The CDR3 is CASSWAGTSTDTQYF. CDR3 DNA sequence: TGTGCCAGCAGCTGGGCAGGAACTAGCACAGATACGCAGTATTTT. Variable domain in full (rest from reference TRBV7-9 and TRBJ2-3): DTGVSQNPRHKITKRGQNVTFRCDPISEHNRLYWYRQTLGQGPEFLTYFQNEAQLEKSRLLSDRFSAERPKGSFSTLEIQRTEQGDSAMYLCASSWAGTSTDTQYFGPGTRLTVL.

V gene TRBV7-9 combines with J gene TRBJ2-3; possible D gene TRBD2, 6 bases. The CDR3 has 12 residues. Germline CDR1 reads SEHNR; CDR2 reads FQNEAQ (reference sequence). With 4 bases removed from V and 8 bases from J, the gap between germline ends came to 10 bases. CDR3: CASSSSGGTQYF. The CDR3, as DNA: TGTGCCAGCAGCTCGTCCGGGGGTACGCAGTATTTT.

The rearrangement joins TRBV5-1 to TRBJ1-2, with D possibly matching TRBD1 (6 bases). Trimming cost V 0 bases and J 4 bases, with 10 bases left between them. This CDR3 spans 14 amino acids. Germline CDR1 and CDR2: SGHRS and YFSETQ. CDR3: CASSLGQDVYGYTF. CDR3 sequence (DNA): TGCGCCAGCAGCTTGGGACAGGACGTCTATGGCTACACCTTC.

The chain has TRBV4-2 and TRBJ1-1; D perhaps matches TRBD1 (6 bases). The CDR3 covers 11 residues. CDR1 and CDR2 (germline): LGHNA, YNFKEQ. V was cut by 0 bases and J by 12 bases, with 8 bases left in between. CDR3 protein: CASSQDRGTFF. DNA for the CDR3: TGTGCCAGCAGCCAAGACAGGGGAACTTTCTTT.

This clone appeared a single time. The chain has TRBV5-8 and TRBJ1-5; a weak D match, TRBD1 (5 bases). Germline CDR1 SGHTS, CDR2 YDEGEE. Trimming stripped 0 bases from V and 1 base from J, with 14 bases between. CDR3 length: 17 residues. The CDR3 region is CASSLGMWQGSNQPQHF. In DNA form, the CDR3 reads TGTGCCAGCAGCTTGGGGATGTGGCAGGGAAGCAATCAGCCCCAGCATTTT.

This clone was recorded only once. The chain uses TRBV1 and TRBJ2-7; the table's TRBD2 call for D was not verified on the DNA. TRBV1 is shown as a pseudogene. The CDR3 extends over 19 amino acids. The CDR3 loop reads CTSSHVSGRSNPPSYEQYF. CDR3 nucleotide sequence: TGCACCAGCAGCCATGTTAGCGGGAGGTCGAATCCACCGTCCTACGAGCAGTACTTC.

The rearrangement joins TRBV27 to TRBJ2-2, with D uncertain. The germline V and J ends were trimmed by 4 bases and 4 bases, with 10 bases remaining between them. CDR3 size: 14 residues. Germline CDR1 and CDR2: MNHEY and SMNVEV (reference sequence). The CDR3 region has the DNA TGTGCCAGCAGTTATAGCCGTGGCACCGGGGAGCTGTTTTTT. This translates into CASSYSRGTGELFF.

This rearrangement joins TRBV5-1 to TRBJ1-1; tentatively, D is TRBD1 (6 bases). V was clipped by 2 bases and J by 4 bases, with 12 bases between them. CDR1 and CDR2 (germline): SGHRS, YFSETQ. The CDR3 sequence is 14 residues long. CDR3 coding DNA: TGCGCCAGCAGCTTAAACAGGGTTTTCACTGAAGCTTTCTTT. It yields the protein CASSLNRVFTEAFF.

This rearrangement joins TRBV14 to TRBJ1-2; a weak D match, TRBD1 (6 bases). There are 14 residues in the CDR3. The V end was cut by 2 bases, the J end by 4 bases, with 11 bases between. Germline V gives CDR1 SGHDN, CDR2 FVKESK. This CDR3 is CASSQFGTSYGYTF. CDR3 coding DNA: TGTGCCAGCAGCCAATTTGGGACATCCTATGGCTACACCTTC.

The chain couples TRBV7-2 to TRBJ2-1; 12 positions match TRBD2. The germline V gene has CDR1 SGHTA and CDR2 FQGNSA. The CDR3 loop spans 16 amino acids. V dropped 5 bases and J dropped 8; count of bases not matched to a gene: 10. CDR3 sequence: CASSQRLAGASHEQFF. The CDR3, as DNA: TGTGCCAGCAGCCAACGACTAGCGGGAGCTAGTCATGAGCAGTTCTTC. Based on the CDR3 plus reference TRBV7-2 and TRBJ2-1, the full variable domain is GAGVSQSPSNKVTEKGKDVELRCDPISGHTALYWYRQSLGQGLEFLIYFQGNSAPDKSGLPSDRFSAERTGGSVSTLTIQRTQQEDSAVYLCASSQRLAGASHEQFFGPGTRLTVL.

The V call is TRBV9, the J call TRBJ2-1, with TRBD2 identical over 13 bases. Per germline, CDR1 SGDLS and CDR2 YYNGEE. The CDR3 extends over 16 amino acids. The junction had 9 bases not matched to a gene; V was cut back by 4 bases and J by 8 bases. CDR3 sequence (DNA): TGTGCCAGCAGCCCGGATCCGGGACTAGCGGGACATGAGCAGTTCTTC. Its translation: CASSPDPGLAGHEQFF.

The chain has TRBV4-3 and TRBJ2-7; TRBD2 is a possible D gene (6 bases). V was trimmed by 4 bases and J by 2 bases, leaving 12 bases between them. Germline V gene sequence: CDR1 LGHNA, CDR2 YSLEER. This CDR3 is 14 amino acids long. CDR3 sequence: CASSPRDSPYEQYF. DNA for the CDR3: TGCGCCAGCAGCCCCCGGGACTCTCCCTACGAGCAGTACTTC.

V is TRBV7-9 and J is TRBJ2-3, with 11 nucleotides matching TRBD2. With V trimmed by 5 bases and J by 1 base, 2 bases remained unmatched. The CDR3 spans 15 residues. The germline V gene encodes CDR1 SEHNR and CDR2 FQNEAQ (reference sequence). This chain's CDR3 is CASSRGLAGTDTQYF. The CDR3 bases are TGTGCCAGCAGCCGGGGACTAGCGGGCACAGATACGCAGTATTTT.

With regard to this clone: The germline gene is not matched at one end of the junction; a read error may be the cause. The chain has TRBV19 and TRBJ2-7; D gene ambiguous. Germline values: CDR1 LNHDA, CDR2 SQIVND (reference sequence). The CDR3 covers 15 residues. CDR3 DNA sequence: TGTGCCAGTAGTAGCCGAGGCGTTGGGTCCTACCAGCAGTACTTC. Translated: CASSSRGVGSYQQYF.

V is TRBV7-9 and J is TRBJ1-4; tentative D call: TRBD1 (6 bases). This CDR3 comprises 14 residues. CDR1 SEHNR and CDR2 FQNEAQ come from the germline V gene (reference sequence). V was shortened by 5 bases and J by 3 bases, with 10 bases between the two germline ends. This chain's CDR3 is CASSGGAANEKLFF. CDR3 bases: TGTGCCAGCAGCGGGGGCGCAGCTAATGAAAAACTGTTTTTT.

The CDR3 region is CASSPTGTLDTDTQYF. The CDR3 DNA follows: TGTGCCAGCAGCCCCACCGGGACACTCGACACAGATACGCAGTATTTT. The chain employs TRBV7-9 and TRBJ2-3; tentative D call: TRBD1 (6 bases). CDR1 is SEHNR, CDR2 FQNEAQ, per germline (reference sequence). The CDR3 loop spans 16 amino acids. Trimming removed 5 bases from V and 2 bases from J, with 17 bases in between.

The chain links TRBV3-1 (or the pseudogene TRBV3-2) to TRBJ1-5; D is perhaps TRBD1 (5 bases). Germline V gives CDR1 LGHDT, CDR2 YNNKEL (reference sequence). Between the trimmed V and J ends, which lost 3 bases and 3 bases, there was a span of 9 bases. The CDR3 contains 14 residues. The DNA for the CDR3 is TGTGCCAGCAGCCAGGACACGGTCAATCAGCCCCAGCATTTT. Translated: CASSQDTVNQPQHF.

The chain has TRBV2 and TRBJ2-2; D is possibly TRBD2 (6 bases). There are 16 residues in the CDR3. V lost 0 bases and J lost 4, with 12 bases in between. The germline CDR1 and CDR2 sequences are SNHLY and FYNNEI. The CDR3 sequence is CASSEARGILTGELFF. The CDR3 region has the DNA TGTGCCAGCAGTGAAGCGCGCGGGATACTCACCGGGGAGCTGTTTTTT.

In this sample, this clone turned up once. V gene TRBV9 combines with J gene TRBJ1-3; D remains unclear. From germline, CDR1 is SGDLS and CDR2 YYNGEE. Trimming cost V 6 bases and J 0 bases, with 10 bases left between them. This CDR3 spans 14 amino acids. CDR3 protein: CASNRAVSGNTIYF. In DNA, the CDR3 is TGTGCCAGCAACCGAGCTGTCTCTGGAAACACCATATATTTT.

A few counts support this clone. This sequence joins TRBV10-1 and TRBJ2-5, with a possible D match to TRBD1 (6 bases). CDR1 and CDR2 (germline): WNHNN, SYGVQD (reference sequence). The CDR3 is 13 residues long. V lost 4 bases to trimming and J lost 3 bases, with 9 bases between them. This CDR3 reads CASSVRTEETQYF. The CDR3 region has the DNA TGCGCCAGCAGTGTTAGGACAGAAGAGACCCAGTACTTC.